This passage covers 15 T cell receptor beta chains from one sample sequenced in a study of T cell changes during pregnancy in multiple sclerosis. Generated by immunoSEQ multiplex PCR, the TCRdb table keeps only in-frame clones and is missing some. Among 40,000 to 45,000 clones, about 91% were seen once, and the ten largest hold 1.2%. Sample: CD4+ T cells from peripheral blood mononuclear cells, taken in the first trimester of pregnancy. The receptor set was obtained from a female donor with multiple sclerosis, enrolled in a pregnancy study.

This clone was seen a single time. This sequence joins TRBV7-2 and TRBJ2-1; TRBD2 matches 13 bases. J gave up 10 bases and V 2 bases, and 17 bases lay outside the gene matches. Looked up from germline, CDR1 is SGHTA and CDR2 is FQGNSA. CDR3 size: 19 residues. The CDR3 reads CASSLFWTSGSPAGGEQFF. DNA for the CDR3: TGTGCCAGCAGCTTATTTTGGACTAGCGGGAGTCCGGCGGGGGGGGAGCAGTTCTTC.

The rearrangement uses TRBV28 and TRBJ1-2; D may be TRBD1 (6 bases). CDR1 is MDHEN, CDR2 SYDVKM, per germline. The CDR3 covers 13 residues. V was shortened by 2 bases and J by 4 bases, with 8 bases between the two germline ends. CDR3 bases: TGTGCCAGCAGTTTACGGACAGTCTATGGCTACACCTTC. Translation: CASSLRTVYGYTF.

In nucleotides, the CDR3 is TGTGCCAGCAGTCCGGGACAGGGGGCCCATCAGCCCCAGCATTTT. Translated: CASSPGQGAHQPQHF. The chain joins TRBV2 to TRBJ1-5, with 12 bases that match TRBD1. J was trimmed by 5 bases and V by 5 bases; bases with no gene match: 4. This CDR3 is built from 15 residues. Germline V gene lookup returns CDR1 SNHLY and CDR2 FYNNEI.

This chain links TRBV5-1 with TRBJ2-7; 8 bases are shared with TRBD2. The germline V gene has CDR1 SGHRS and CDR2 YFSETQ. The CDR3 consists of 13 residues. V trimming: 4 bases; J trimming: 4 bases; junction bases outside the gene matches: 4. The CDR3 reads CASSPSSGYEQYF. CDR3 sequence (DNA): TGCGCCAGCAGCCCCTCTAGCGGGTACGAGCAGTACTTC.

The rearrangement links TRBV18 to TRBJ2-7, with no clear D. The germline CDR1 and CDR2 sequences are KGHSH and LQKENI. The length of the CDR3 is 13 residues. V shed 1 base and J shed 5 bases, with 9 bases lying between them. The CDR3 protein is CASSPRFENEQYF. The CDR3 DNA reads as TGTGCCAGCTCACCACGTTTCGAGAACGAGCAGTACTTC. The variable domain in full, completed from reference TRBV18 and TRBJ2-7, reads NAGVMQNPRHLVRRRGQEARLRCSPMKGHSHVYWYRQLPEEGLKFMVYLQKENIIDESGMPKERFSAEFPKEGPSILRIQQVVRGDSAAYFCASSPRFENEQYFGPGTRLTVT.

The CDR3 bases are TGTGCCAGCGGGACAGGGGGCTACGAGCAGTACTTC. Amino acid sequence: CASGTGGYEQYF. The chain combines TRBV6-5 with TRBJ2-7, with 11 bases that match TRBD1. Germline V lookup: CDR1 MNHEY, CDR2 SVGAGI. V was pared by 8 bases and J by 3 bases, with 0 bases of the junction left unmatched. The CDR3 sequence is 12 residues long.

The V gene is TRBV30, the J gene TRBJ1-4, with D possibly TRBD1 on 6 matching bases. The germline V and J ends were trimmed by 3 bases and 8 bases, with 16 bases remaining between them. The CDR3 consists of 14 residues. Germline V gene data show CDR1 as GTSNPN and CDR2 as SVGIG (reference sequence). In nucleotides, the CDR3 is TGTGCCTGGAGGCAGGGCAGGGGTCAGGAAAAACTGTTTTTT. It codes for CAWRQGRGQEKLFF.

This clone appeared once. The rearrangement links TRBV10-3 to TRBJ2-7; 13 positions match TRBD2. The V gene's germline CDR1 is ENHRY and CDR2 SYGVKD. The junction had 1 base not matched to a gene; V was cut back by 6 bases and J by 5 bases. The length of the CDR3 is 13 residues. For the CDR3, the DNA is TGTGCCATCAGGGGACTAGCGGGAAACGAGCAGTACTTC. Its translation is CAIRGLAGNEQYF.

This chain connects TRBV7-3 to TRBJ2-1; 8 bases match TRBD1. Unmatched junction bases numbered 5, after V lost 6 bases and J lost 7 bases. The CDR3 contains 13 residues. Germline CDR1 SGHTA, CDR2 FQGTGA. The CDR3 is CASSQGAGNEQFF. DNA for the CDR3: TGTGCCAGCAGTCAGGGGGCAGGAAATGAGCAGTTCTTC.

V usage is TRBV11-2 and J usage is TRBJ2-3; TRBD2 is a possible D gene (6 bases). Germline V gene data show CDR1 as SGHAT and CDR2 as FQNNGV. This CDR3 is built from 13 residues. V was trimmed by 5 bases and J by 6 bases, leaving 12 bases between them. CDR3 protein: CASSGRLVDTQYF. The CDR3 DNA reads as TGTGCCAGCAGCGGCCGACTAGTTGATACGCAGTATTTT.

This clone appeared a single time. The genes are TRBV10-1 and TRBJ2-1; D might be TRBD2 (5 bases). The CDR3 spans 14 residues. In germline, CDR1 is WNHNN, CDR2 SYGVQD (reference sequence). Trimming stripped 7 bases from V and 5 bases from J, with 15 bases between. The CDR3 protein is CASTPAGIDNEQFF. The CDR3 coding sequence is TGCGCCAGCACCCCTGCCGGGATAGACAATGAGCAGTTCTTC.

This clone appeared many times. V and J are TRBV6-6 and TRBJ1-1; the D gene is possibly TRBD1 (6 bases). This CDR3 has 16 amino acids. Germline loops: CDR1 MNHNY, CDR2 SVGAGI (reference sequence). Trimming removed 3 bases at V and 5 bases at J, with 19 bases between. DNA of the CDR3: TGTGCCAGCAGTTATCAGGGGAGAGGGGGGGAAACTGAAGCTTTCTTT. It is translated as CASSYQGRGGETEAFF.

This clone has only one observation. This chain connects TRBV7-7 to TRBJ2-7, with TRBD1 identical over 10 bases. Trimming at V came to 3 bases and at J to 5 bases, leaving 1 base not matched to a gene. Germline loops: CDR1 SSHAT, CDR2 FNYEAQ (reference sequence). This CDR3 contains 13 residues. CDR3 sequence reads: CASSLGQGNEQYF. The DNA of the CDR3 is TGTGCCAGCAGCTTGGGACAGGGGAACGAGCAGTACTTC.

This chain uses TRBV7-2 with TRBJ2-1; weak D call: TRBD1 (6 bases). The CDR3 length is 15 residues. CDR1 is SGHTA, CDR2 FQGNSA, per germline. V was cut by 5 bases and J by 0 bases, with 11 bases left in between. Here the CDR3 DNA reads TGTGCCAGCAGCCCTACAGGGAACTCCTACAATGAGCAGTTCTTC. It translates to CASSPTGNSYNEQFF.

The CDR3 sequence is CASSIMPPRGGRGYTF. The CDR3 DNA follows: TGTGCCAGCAGCATCATGCCCCCTCGGGGTGGAAGAGGCTACACCTTC. The rearrangement uses TRBV7-6 and TRBJ1-2; D is undetermined. Trimming removed 5 bases from V and 8 bases from J, with 24 bases in between. Germline assignment: CDR1 SGHVS and CDR2 FNYEAQ. There are 16 residues in the CDR3.